This TCR beta chain was documented in a study of cytomegalovirus exposure and HLA in healthy donors. The V gene lost 3 bases and the J gene lost 3 bases, with 11 bases spanning the gap. The CDR3 has 15 residues. CDR1 and CDR2 from the germline V gene are SGHNT and YENEEA. 60 Vbeta and 13 Jbeta primers were used in PCR. Only in-frame clones appear in the TCRdb table, and some are missing; sequencing was by immunoSEQ multiplex PCR. The sample contains 120,000 to 150,000 clones, 60% to 80% of which appear only once. Broader study findings: Common viral pathogens were later found to be apparently linked to several of the most significant clusters. In a later analysis, CMV-associated beta chains were mostly HLA-associated, it appeared.

Comment on this clone: The antigen is undetermined.

The receptor was derived from a woman between 50 and 59 years old in good health and CMV-seronegative. Material for sequencing was PBMCs. This chain links TRBV11-3 with TRBJ2-2, with a possible D match to TRBD2 (7 bases). CDR3 DNA sequence: TGTGCCAGCAGCTTGGGGGGGGGCTACACCGGGGAGCTGTTTTTT. The encoded protein is CASSLGGGYTGELFF.